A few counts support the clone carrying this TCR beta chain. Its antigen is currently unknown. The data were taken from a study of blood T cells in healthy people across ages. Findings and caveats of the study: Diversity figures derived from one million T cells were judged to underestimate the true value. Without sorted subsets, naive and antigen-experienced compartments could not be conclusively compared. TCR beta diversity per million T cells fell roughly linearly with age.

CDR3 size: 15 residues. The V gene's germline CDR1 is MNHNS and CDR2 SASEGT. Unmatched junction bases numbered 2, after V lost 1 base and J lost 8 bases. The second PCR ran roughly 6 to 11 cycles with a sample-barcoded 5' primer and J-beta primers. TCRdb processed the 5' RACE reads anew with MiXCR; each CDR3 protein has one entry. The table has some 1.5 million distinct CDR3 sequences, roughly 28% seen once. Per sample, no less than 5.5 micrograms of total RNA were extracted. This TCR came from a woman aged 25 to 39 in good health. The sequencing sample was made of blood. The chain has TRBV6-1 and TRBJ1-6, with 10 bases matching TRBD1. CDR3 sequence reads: CASSEGTGGYSPLHF. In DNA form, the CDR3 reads TGTGCCAGCAGTGAAGGGACAGGGGGTTATTCACCCCTCCACTTT.